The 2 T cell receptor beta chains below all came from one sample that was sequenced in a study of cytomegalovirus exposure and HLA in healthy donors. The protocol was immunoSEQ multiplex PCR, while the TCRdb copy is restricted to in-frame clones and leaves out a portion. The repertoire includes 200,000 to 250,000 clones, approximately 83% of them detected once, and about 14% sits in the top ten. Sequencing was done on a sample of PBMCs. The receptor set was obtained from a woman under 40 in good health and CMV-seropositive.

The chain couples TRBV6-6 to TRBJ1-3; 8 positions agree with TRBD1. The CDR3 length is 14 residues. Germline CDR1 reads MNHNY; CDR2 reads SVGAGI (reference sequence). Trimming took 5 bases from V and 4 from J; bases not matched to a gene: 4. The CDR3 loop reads CASSNDRGGNTIYF. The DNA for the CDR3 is TGTGCCAGCAGTAACGACAGGGGCGGAAACACCATATATTTT.

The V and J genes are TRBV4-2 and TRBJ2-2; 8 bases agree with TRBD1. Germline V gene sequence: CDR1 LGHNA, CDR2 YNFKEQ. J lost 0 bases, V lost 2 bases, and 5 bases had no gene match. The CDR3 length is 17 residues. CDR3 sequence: CASSQTGQAANTGELFF. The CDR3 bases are TGTGCCAGCAGCCAAACGGGACAGGCGGCGAACACCGGGGAGCTGTTTTTT.